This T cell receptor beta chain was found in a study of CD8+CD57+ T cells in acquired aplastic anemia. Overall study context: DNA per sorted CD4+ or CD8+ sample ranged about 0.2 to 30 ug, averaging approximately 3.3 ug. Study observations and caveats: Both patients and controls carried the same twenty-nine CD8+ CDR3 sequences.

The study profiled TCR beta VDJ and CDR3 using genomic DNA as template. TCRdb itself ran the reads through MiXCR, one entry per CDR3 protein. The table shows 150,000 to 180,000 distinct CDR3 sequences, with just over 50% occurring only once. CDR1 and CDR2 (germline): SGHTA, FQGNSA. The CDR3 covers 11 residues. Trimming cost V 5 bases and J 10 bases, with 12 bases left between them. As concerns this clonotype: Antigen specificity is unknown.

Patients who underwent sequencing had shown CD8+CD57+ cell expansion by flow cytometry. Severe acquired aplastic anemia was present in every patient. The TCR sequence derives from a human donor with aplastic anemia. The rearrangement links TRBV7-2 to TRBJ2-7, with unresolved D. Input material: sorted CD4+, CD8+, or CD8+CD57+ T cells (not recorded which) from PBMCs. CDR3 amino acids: CASSGKTEQYF. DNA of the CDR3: TGTGCCAGCAGCGGTAAAACAGAACAGTACTTC. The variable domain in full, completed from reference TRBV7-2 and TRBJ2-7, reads GAGVSQSPSNKVTEKGKDVELRCDPISGHTALYWYRQSLGQGLEFLIYFQGNSAPDKSGLPSDRFSAERTGGSVSTLTIQRTQQEDSAVYLCASSGKTEQYFGPGTRLTVT.